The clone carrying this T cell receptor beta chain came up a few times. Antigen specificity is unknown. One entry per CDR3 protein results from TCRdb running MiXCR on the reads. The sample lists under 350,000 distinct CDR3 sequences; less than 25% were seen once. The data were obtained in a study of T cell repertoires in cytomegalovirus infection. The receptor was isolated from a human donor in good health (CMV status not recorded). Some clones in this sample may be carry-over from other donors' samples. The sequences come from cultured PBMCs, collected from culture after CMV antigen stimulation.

CDR3 nucleotide sequence: TGTGCCAGCACCCGGGCCGGATTATACGAGCAGTACTTC. Its translation is CASTRAGLYEQYF. This sequence joins TRBV6-5 and TRBJ2-7; D uncertain. Trimming removed 7 bases at V and 4 bases at J, with 14 bases between. This CDR3 contains 13 residues. Germline V gives CDR1 MNHEY, CDR2 SVGAGI.